Each of the 11 T cell receptor beta chains below was sequenced from the same sample in a study of T cells in Graves' hyperthyroidism and ophthalmopathy. Amplification targeted TCR beta CDR3 regions from RNA transcripts. With the HTBI primer set, the TCR CDR3 went through a first round of RT-PCR. TCRdb fed the multiplex PCR reads into MiXCR, producing one record per CDR3 protein. This sample carries about 480,000 distinct CDR3 sequences, under 15% of them seen once, and the ten largest clones take 15% to 20%. The sequenced material came from blood. These receptors were obtained from a woman under 30 with Graves' hyperthyroidism.

The table lists this clonotype with many counts. The J gene is TRBJ2-3, the V gene TRBV7-2; D call uncertain. Germline V gives CDR1 SGHTA, CDR2 FQGNSA. There are 17 residues in the CDR3. V shed 5 bases and J shed 2 bases, with 20 bases lying between them. CDR3 amino acids: CASSTSWARDSTDTQYF. CDR3 nucleotide sequence: TGTGCCAGCAGCACCTCATGGGCTAGAGATTCCACAGATACGCAGTATTTT.

There are many counts of this clonotype. V and J are TRBV5-1 and TRBJ2-7, with D hard to call. In germline, CDR1 is SGHRS, CDR2 YFSETQ. The CDR3 length is 10 residues. Deletions cut 3 bases from V and 7 bases from J, with 5 bases between. In DNA form, the CDR3 reads TGCGCCAGCAGCTATGAAGAGCAGTACTTC. Translation gives CASSYEEQYF.

The chain is built from TRBV6-1 and TRBJ2-5, with a weak D call TRBD2 (5 bases). This CDR3 region has 14 residues. Trimming removed 1 base at V and 5 bases at J, with 11 bases between. From germline, CDR1 is MNHNS and CDR2 SASEGT. The CDR3 loop reads CASSEGNGGETQYF. Here the CDR3 DNA reads TGTGCCAGCAGTGAAGGGAACGGCGGGGAGACCCAGTACTTC.

This clonotype was recorded many times. The chain has TRBV30 and TRBJ1-1; D is uncertain. The V end lost 1 base, the J end lost 7 bases, and 10 bases lay between the germline ends. Germline V gene data show CDR1 as GTSNPN and CDR2 as SVGIG (reference sequence). The CDR3 contains 12 residues. This CDR3 reads CAWSEGLLEAFF. CDR3 in DNA: TGTGCCTGGAGTGAAGGACTCCTTGAAGCTTTCTTT.

A few counts support this clonotype. The chain links TRBV4-1 to TRBJ2-1; D is undetermined. Germline loops: CDR1 MGHRA, CDR2 YSYEKL. The length of the CDR3 is 16 residues. V lost 0 bases and J 0 bases, leaving 9 bases between the germline ends. The chain's CDR3 is CASSQENGPSYNEQFF. For the CDR3, the DNA is TGCGCCAGCAGCCAAGAAAACGGGCCCTCCTACAATGAGCAGTTCTTC.

In the case of this clonotype: A read error may be the cause here, since a much bigger clone is one base away. V usage is TRBV15 and J usage is TRBJ2-3, with TRBD2 matching over 12 bases. The CDR3 spans 17 residues. In germline, CDR1 is LNHNV, CDR2 YYDKDF (reference sequence). CDR3 DNA sequence: TGTGCCACCAGCAGAGATAGGCTAGCGGGAGGGACCTATACGCGGTATTTT. Translating it yields CATSRDRLAGGTYTRYF.

Ten or more counts support this clonotype. The chain uses TRBV5-1 and TRBJ1-1; D unresolved. Germline loops: CDR1 SGHRS, CDR2 YFSETQ. V was pared by 0 bases and J by 6 bases, with 9 bases between. There are 13 residues in the CDR3. The CDR3 DNA is TGCGCCAGCAGCTTGGCCTGGGAGGCTGAAGCTTTCTTT. This sequence encodes CASSLAWEAEAFF.

This clonotype was counted ten times or more. The chain recombines TRBV12-3 or TRBV12-4 with TRBJ1-6, with D tentatively TRBD1 (5 bases). This CDR3 region has 15 residues. With 7 bases removed from V and 5 bases from J, the gap between germline ends came to 15 bases. As DNA, the CDR3 is TGTGCCAGCAACTGGGGGGGTGGAGATAATTCACCCCTCCACTTT. This gives the protein CASNWGGGDNSPLHF.

This clonotype came up many times. The rearrangement joins TRBV2 to TRBJ2-5; 12 nucleotides match TRBD2. J lost 4 bases, V lost 2 bases, and 5 bases had no gene match. CDR1 and CDR2 from the germline V gene are SNHLY and FYNNEI. This CDR3 contains 16 residues. CDR3 sequence (DNA): TGTGCCAGCAGTGAAAGGCTAGCGGGAGGGATAGAGACCCAGTACTTC. Encoded protein: CASSERLAGGIETQYF.

The sample holds many counts of this clonotype. The chain employs TRBV18 and TRBJ2-4, with 7 bases aligning to TRBD2. Trimming cost V 1 base and J 8 bases; bases outside gene matches: 8. The CDR3 is 15 amino acids. The V gene's germline CDR1 is KGHSH and CDR2 LQKENI. CDR3 sequence reads: CASSPRLAGEDIQYF. In nucleotides, the CDR3 is TGTGCCAGCTCACCACGTCTTGCGGGGGAAGACATTCAGTACTTC.

The genes are TRBV19 and TRBJ2-2; 15 nucleotides match TRBD2. This CDR3 contains 19 residues. V shed 5 bases, J shed 6 bases, and the junction held 13 bases outside the gene matches. Germline CDR1 reads LNHDA; CDR2 reads SQIVND (reference sequence). Here the CDR3 DNA reads TGTGCCAGTAGTCCTCGATCGGGACTAGCGGGAGGAGTCGCCGGGGAGCTGTTTTTT. It yields the protein CASSPRSGLAGGVAGELFF. Full variable domain (outside the CDR3, taken from reference TRBV19 and TRBJ2-2): DGGITQSPKYLFRKEGQNVTLSCEQNLNHDAMYWYRQDPGQGLRLIYYSQIVNDFQKGDIAEGYSVSREKKESFPLTVTSAQKNPTAFYLCASSPRSGLAGGVAGELFFGEGSRLTVL.